This T cell receptor beta chain is drawn from a study of blood T cell repertoires in COVID-19. About the study: Researchers got acute and convalescent COVID-19 samples from the United States, Italy and Spain. T cells, B-cell-depleted T cells, or PBMCs provided the cDNA or gDNA that served as material.

The CDR3 consists of 14 residues. Trimming took 7 bases from V and 7 from J, leaving 14 bases between them. Germline-derived CDR1 and CDR2 are MNHNS and SASEGT. Original analysis: By means of reference gene primer amplification, nucleated cell counts were estimated. Sequenced by immunoSEQ multiplex PCR; TCRdb stores in-frame clones only, minus some. The D gene and trimming were derived from the DNA, and the V and J assignments and clone size from that table. Among under 150,000 clones listed, around 85% were seen once. V and J are TRBV6-1 and TRBJ1-6, with D possibly being TRBD1 (6 bases). The sample was peripheral blood. The TCR sequence derives from a man in his forties or fifties with acute or convalescent COVID-19. The CDR3: CASNLGQRNSPLHF. The CDR3 DNA reads TGTGCCAGCAACCTGGGACAAAGGAATTCACCCCTCCACTTT.